The clone carrying this T cell receptor beta chain was observed a single time. The data were obtained in a study of shared clonotypes between healthy human individuals. The V gene lost 6 bases and the J gene lost 6 bases, with 11 bases spanning the gap. This CDR3 has 13 amino acids. CDR1 MNHEY and CDR2 SMNVEV come from the germline V gene (reference sequence). This table comes from immunoSEQ multiplex PCR, and its TCRdb copy is limited to in-frame clones, with some not included. The repertoire holds about 2 million clones, with 85% to 95% as singletons. This chain uses TRBV27 with TRBJ2-2; no reliable D call. This clonotype originated in a man aged 18 to 35 in good health. Sequenced sample: naive CD4+ T cells sorted from blood. Subset noted: CD45RA+ positively selected. CDR3 in amino acids: CASRKDMAGELFF. The CDR3 region has the DNA TGTGCCAGCAGAAAAGACATGGCCGGGGAGCTGTTTTTT.